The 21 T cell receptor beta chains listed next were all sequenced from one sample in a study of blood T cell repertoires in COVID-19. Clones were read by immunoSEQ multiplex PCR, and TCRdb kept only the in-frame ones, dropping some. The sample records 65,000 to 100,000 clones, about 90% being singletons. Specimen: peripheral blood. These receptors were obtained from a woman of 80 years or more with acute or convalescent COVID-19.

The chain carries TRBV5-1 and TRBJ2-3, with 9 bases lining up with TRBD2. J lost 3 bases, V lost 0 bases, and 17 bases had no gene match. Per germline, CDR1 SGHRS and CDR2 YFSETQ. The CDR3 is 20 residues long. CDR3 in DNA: TGCGCCAGCAGCTTGGCCGGGCTGGCTAGCGGGGCCTCTTGGACAGATACGCAGTATTTT. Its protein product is CASSLAGLASGASWTDTQYF.

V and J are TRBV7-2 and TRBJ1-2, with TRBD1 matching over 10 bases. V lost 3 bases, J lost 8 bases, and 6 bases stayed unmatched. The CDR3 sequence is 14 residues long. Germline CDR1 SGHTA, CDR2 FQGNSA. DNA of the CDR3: TGTGCCAGCAGCTTGGGACAGGGGATTTCGGGCTACACCTTC. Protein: CASSLGQGISGYTF.

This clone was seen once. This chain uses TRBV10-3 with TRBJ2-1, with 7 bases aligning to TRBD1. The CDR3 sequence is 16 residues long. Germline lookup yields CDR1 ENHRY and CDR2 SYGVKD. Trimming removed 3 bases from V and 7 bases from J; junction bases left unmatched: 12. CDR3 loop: CAISDPKGAGGNEQFF. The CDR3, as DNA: TGTGCCATCAGTGATCCGAAGGGGGCAGGCGGGAATGAGCAGTTCTTC.

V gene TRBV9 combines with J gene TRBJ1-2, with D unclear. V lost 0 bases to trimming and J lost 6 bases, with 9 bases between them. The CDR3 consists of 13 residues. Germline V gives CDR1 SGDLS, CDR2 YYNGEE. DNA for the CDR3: TGTGCCAGCAGCGTAGATAGGCAGGATGGCTACACCTTC. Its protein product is CASSVDRQDGYTF.

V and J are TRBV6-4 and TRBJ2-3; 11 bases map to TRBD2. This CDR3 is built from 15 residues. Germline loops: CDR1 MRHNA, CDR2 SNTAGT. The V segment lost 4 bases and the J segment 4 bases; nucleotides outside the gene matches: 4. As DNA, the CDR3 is TGTGCCAGCAGTGTAGCGGGGGGGCCCCCAGATACGCAGTATTTT. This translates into CASSVAGGPPDTQYF.

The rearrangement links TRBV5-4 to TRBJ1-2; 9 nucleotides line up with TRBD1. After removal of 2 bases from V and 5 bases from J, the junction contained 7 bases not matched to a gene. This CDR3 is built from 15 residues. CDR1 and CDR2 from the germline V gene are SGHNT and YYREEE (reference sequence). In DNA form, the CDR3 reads TGTGCCAGCAGCTTAGCCGGACAGGGGTTTTATGGCTACACCTTC. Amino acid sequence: CASSLAGQGFYGYTF.

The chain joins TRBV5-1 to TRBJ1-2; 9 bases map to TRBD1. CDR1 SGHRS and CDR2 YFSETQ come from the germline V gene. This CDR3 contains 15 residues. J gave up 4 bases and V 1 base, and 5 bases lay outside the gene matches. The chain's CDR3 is CASSLSGTGIYGYTF. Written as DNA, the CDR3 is TGCGCCAGCAGCTTGAGCGGGACAGGGATCTATGGCTACACCTTC.

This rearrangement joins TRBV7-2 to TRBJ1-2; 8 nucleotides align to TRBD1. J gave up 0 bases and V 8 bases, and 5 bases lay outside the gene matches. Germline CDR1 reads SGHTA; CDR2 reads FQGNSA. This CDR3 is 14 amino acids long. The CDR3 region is CASREQGANYGYTF. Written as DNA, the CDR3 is TGTGCCAGCCGCGAACAGGGGGCTAACTATGGCTACACCTTC.

The CDR3 DNA reads TGCAGTGCTAGTTACAGGGGCAGCAATCAGCCCCAGCATTTT. This encodes CSASYRGSNQPQHF. This chain uses TRBV20-1 with TRBJ1-5, with 7 bases fitting TRBD1. The CDR3 has 14 amino acids. V lost 3 bases, J lost 1 base, and 3 bases stayed unmatched. Germline assignment: CDR1 DFQATT and CDR2 SNEGSKA (reference sequence).

The CDR3 coding sequence is TGCGCCAGCAGCCGGAGCGTCGAGCCCCTCAACACTGAAGCTTTCTTT. Its protein is CASSRSVEPLNTEAFF. The J gene is TRBJ1-1, the V gene TRBV4-3; D is uncertain. The germline CDR1 and CDR2 sequences are LGHNA and YSLEER. The CDR3 is 16 amino acids. V dropped 4 bases and J dropped 2 bases, with 17 bases sitting between them.

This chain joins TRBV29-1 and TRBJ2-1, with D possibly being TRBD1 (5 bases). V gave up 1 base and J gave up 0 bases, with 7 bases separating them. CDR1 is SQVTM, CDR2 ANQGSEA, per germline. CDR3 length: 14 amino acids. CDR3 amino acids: CSVEGGNSYNEQFF. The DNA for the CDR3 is TGCAGCGTTGAAGGGGGCAACTCCTACAATGAGCAGTTCTTC.

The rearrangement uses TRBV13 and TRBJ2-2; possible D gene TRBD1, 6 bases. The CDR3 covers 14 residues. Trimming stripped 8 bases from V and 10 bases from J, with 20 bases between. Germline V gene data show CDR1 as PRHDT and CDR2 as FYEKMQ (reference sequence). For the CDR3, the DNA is TGTGCCAGCGTACTCCAGGGGCCAATAATGGAGCTGTTTTTT. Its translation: CASVLQGPIMELFF.

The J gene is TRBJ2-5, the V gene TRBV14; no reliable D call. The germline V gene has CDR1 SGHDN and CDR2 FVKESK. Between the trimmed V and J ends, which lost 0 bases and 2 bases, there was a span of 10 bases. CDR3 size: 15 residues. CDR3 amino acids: CASSQDFGGQETQYF. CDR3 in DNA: TGTGCCAGCAGCCAAGATTTTGGCGGTCAAGAGACCCAGTACTTC.

The CDR3, as DNA: TGCGCCAGCAGCCAAAGTATGCTAGCGGGAGAGACCCAGTACTTC. Amino acids: CASSQSMLAGETQYF. V is TRBV4-3 and J is TRBJ2-5; the match to TRBD2 covers 8 bases. V dropped 2 bases and J dropped 4; count of bases not matched to a gene: 6. The CDR3 consists of 15 residues. Per germline, CDR1 LGHNA and CDR2 YSLEER.

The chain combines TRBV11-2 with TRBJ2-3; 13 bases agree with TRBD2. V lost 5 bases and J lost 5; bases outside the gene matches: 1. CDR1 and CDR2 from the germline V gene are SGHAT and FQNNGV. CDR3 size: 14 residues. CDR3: CASSRLAGGDTQYF. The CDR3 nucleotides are TGTGCCAGCAGCCGACTAGCGGGAGGAGATACGCAGTATTTT.

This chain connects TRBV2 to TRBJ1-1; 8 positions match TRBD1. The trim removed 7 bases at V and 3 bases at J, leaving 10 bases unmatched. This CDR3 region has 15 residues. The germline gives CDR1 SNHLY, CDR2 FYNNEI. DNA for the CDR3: TGTGCCAGCATGGCGGACAGGGCGGGGGACACTGAAGCTTTCTTT. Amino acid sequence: CASMADRAGDTEAFF.

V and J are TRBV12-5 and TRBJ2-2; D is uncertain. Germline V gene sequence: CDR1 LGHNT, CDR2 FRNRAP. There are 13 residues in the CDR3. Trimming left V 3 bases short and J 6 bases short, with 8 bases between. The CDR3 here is CASGLTQPGELFF. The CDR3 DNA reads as TGTGCTAGTGGTTTAACACAACCCGGGGAGCTGTTTTTT.

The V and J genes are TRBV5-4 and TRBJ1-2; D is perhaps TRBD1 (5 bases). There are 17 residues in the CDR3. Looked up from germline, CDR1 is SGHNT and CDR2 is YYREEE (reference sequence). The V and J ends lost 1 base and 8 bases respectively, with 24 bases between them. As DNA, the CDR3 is TGTGCCAGCAGCTTGCCCGTTGGAGGGGCGACGTCACAAGGCTACACCTTC. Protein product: CASSLPVGGATSQGYTF.

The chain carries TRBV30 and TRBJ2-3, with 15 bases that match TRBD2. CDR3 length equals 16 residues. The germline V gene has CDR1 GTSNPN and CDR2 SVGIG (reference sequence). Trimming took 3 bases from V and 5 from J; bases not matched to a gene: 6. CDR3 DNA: TGTGCCTGGAGCCGCGGACTAGCGGGAGGGATAGATACGCAGTATTTT. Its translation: CAWSRGLAGGIDTQYF.

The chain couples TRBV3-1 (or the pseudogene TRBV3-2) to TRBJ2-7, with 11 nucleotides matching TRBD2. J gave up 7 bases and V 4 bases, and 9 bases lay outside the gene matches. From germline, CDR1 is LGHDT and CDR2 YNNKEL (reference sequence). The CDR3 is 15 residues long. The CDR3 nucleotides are TGTGCCAGCAGCCTCGTACTAGCGGGAGTGGGAGAGCAGTACTTC. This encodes CASSLVLAGVGEQYF.

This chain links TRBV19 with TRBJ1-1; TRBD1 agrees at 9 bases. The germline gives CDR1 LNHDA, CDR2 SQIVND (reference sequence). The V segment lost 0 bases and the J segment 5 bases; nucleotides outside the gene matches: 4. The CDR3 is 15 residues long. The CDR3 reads CASSIDGTGSTEAFF. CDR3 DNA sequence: TGTGCCAGTAGTATAGATGGGACAGGGTCAACTGAAGCTTTCTTT.